This T cell receptor (beta chain) was profiled in a study of metastatic and nonmetastatic thyroid tumors. Across the study: Repertoires of blood and of tissue (tumor or nodule) from malignant and benign thyroid patients were compared. Regarding the study as a whole: Reports indicated that malignant thyroid tumors showed significantly higher TCR beta diversity than benign nodules did, in blood and tumor.

No treatment had been given to any patient before thyroid surgery. Germline V CDR1 and CDR2: SGHAT, FQDESV (reference sequence). Trimming removed 0 bases from V and 4 bases from J; junction bases left unmatched: 4. CDR3 length: 15 amino acids. Original processing notes: What underpinned the distant-metastasis classifier for papillary thyroid cancer was the set of CDR3 differences across clinicopathological groups. TCRdb re-called clones from the PCR reads using MiXCR. These V and J calls rely on TCRdb rather than the paper's analysis. Here the sample spans some 17,000 clones, about 25% being singletons. In regard to this clone: Its specificity is unknown.

The gene calls are TRBV11-1 and TRBJ2-7; 9 bases fit TRBD1. The clonotype was recovered from a male donor with papillary thyroid cancer or a benign thyroid nodule (not recorded which). Some clones in this sample may be carry-over from other donors' samples. The sequenced sample was blood. The CDR3 reads CASSLAGQGWYEQYF. CDR3 nucleotide sequence: TGTGCCAGCAGCTTAGCGGGACAGGGTTGGTACGAGCAGTACTTC.